The sequence of this T cell receptor beta chain was determined in a study of T cells after yellow fever vaccination. Study-wide results and limits: Within FACS-sorted repertoires, abundant clonotypes contaminating from the bulk population could be present. Just a small share of clonotypes turned up in the CD4 compartment as well as the CD8 compartment. Once the booster was given, most primary-vaccination clones reappeared, at 95% to 97% for CD4 and over 85% for CD8.

TCRdb passed the 5' RACE reads through MiXCR, listing each CDR3 protein once. The sample yields 340,000 or so distinct CDR3 sequences, about an eighth seen once. A few counts support this clonotype. The antigen remains undetermined. V lost 5 bases, J lost 4 bases, and 14 bases lay in between. Germline V gives CDR1 SGHVS, CDR2 FQNEAQ. This CDR3 region has 14 residues. V usage is TRBV7-8 and J usage is TRBJ1-2, with D unresolved. This sequence was found in a man younger than 35 who received the YFV17D yellow fever vaccine. The sample here was CD4+ T cells sorted from PBMCs, taken 15 days after the yellow fever booster vaccination. CDR3 region: CASSKDRAIYGYTF. As DNA, the CDR3 is TGTGCCAGCAGCAAAGATCGCGCGATCTATGGCTACACCTTC.